This TCR beta chain appears in the sequencing data of a study of MAIT cells during Salmonella Paratyphi A infection (dated by TCRdb to between 2016 and 2019). Study-wide context: Adult volunteers aged 18 to 60 ingested a single dose of 1-5x10^3 CFU of S. Paratyphi A strain NVGH308. Ciprofloxacin 500 mg twice daily for 14 days, starting at diagnosis, was given to diagnosed volunteers.

On this clonotype itself: The antigen it binds to is not known. No clone much larger than this one lies a single base away; base qualities are absent.

The junction shows trimming of 6 bases on V and 8 bases on J, and the gene matches do not reach 5 bases of it. The CDR3 contains 14 residues, cysteine and phenylalanine counted. Only the CDR3 DNA is retained, 42 bases long and in frame from the first base. The germline V gene yields MRHNA for CDR1 and SNTAGT for CDR2. The label giving this sample's time point can be read as: before S. Paratyphi A challenge (baseline). MAIT cells were defined as Valpha7.2+ CD161+ T cells and identified and sorted by flow cytometry. In roughly six volunteers who developed enteric fever after controlled oral challenge with live Salmonella Paratyphi A, circulating MAIT cell TCRbeta repertoires were profiled over time. Each diagnosed volunteer contributed MAIT cell samples at pre-infection, mid-infection and post-infection timepoints. A diagnosis of enteric fever was based on Paratyphi A bacteremia and/or a persistent fever above 38 degrees C that lasted longer than 12 hours. Challenged volunteers were diagnosed with infection sometime between day 4 and day 7 after challenge. For RNA extraction, between 5,000 and 10,000 MAIT cells per sample were sorted directly into RNAqueous-Micro lysis buffer. Lymphoprep gradient centrifugation was used to isolate peripheral blood mononuclear cells from blood samples and leukocyte cones. Cells were sorted on either a BD FACSAria Fusion or a BD FACSAria III sorter.

Library preparation was by 5' RACE. TCRbeta was amplified in two PCR rounds using Phusion High-Fidelity polymerase, and the primers carried sample-specific barcodes. To build the TCRbeta libraries, template-switch cDNA synthesis was carried out using SMARTScribe reverse transcriptase along with a TRBC-specific primer. After barcoding, samples were pooled and then prepared using the NEBNext Ultra DNA Library Prep Kit for Illumina. Libraries were sequenced on an Illumina MiSeq with the MiSeq reagent kit v2, 300 cycles. The authors' pipeline ran thus. Reads were demultiplexed by barcode with Jemultiplexer and were aligned with MiTCR using default parameters. VDJtools removed non-functional sequences, and clonotypes were defined by amino acid sequence, with clonotype frequencies based on assigned sequence reads. In the clonal space homeostasis analysis, clonotypes were binned by frequency as over-represented (0.05-1), large, medium and small. TCRdb reanalyzed the raw reads on its own, using fastp at Q25 for trimming and MiXCR for clone calling, and kept in-frame beta chains. One record per CDR3 amino acid sequence lists the most common genes and DNA. The authors' filters were not applied to this entry. The sample contains 1,400 or so distinct CDR3 sequences, under 65% of them found a single time. The top ten clonotypes cover 30% to 45% of the sample.

Paper-wide results and their limitations: Space occupied by over-represented MAIT clonotypes fell significantly from baseline to mid-infection (roughly 0.18 to 0.092), with no significant post-infection difference. The availability of volunteer samples limited the sample sizes, but these sizes were considered adequate to detect differences between groups. MAIT TRBV usage was oligoclonal with a preference for TRBV20 and TRBV6, and infection appeared not to change this usage. Compared with healthy controls, diagnosed volunteers had more expansion or contraction among the top five MAIT clonotypes (roughly 0.5 versus 0.14), suggesting that infection reshaped the repertoire.

The chain employs TRBV6-4 and TRBJ2-1, with 12 bases in between that match TRBD1. This clonotype was sampled from a person aged 18-70 years who was deliberately infected with Salmonella Paratyphi A in a paratyphoid fever challenge study. Sequenced material: MAIT cells from blood, taken at the first sampling point of the challenge study. The sequenced DNA is TGTGCCAGCAGCCTAGGGACAGGGGGCGATGAGCAGTTCTTC. Translated, this is CASSLGTGGDEQFF.